This entry lists 16 T cell receptor beta chains sequenced from one sample in a study of shared T cell receptors in the human thymus. The data were produced by immunoSEQ multiplex PCR, yet TCRdb's version contains in-frame clones alone and is incomplete. This table holds about 660,000 clones, more than 75% found once. The same sample was also studied in work on human thymus T cells.

Sequences were obtained from thymocytes. The receptors come from a boy younger than two with a congenital heart defect.

This rearrangement joins TRBV27 to TRBJ1-1, with D perhaps TRBD1 (6 bases). CDR1 is MNHEY and CDR2 is SMNVEV in the germline V gene (reference sequence). The CDR3 contains 13 residues. The V and J ends lost 10 bases and 0 bases respectively, with 12 bases between them. The CDR3 DNA is TGTGCCACGAGGGGGACTATGAACACTGAAGCTTTCTTT. Translating it yields CATRGTMNTEAFF.

CDR3 sequence reads: CSVTYRRVNEQFF. The CDR3 region has the DNA TGCAGCGTCACCTACCGGAGAGTAAATGAGCAGTTCTTC. The chain has TRBV29-1 and TRBJ2-1; D ambiguous. The CDR3 runs to 13 residues. The germline gives CDR1 SQVTM, CDR2 ANQGSEA. The V end lost 6 bases, the J end lost 7 bases, and 16 bases lay between the germline ends.

J is TRBJ2-3 and V is TRBV4-2; tentatively, D is TRBD2 (5 bases). Germline lookup yields CDR1 LGHNA and CDR2 YNFKEQ. The CDR3 spans 14 residues. Trimming removed 0 bases at V and 6 bases at J, with 10 bases between. CDR3 amino acids: CASSQEGSGDTQYF. The CDR3 DNA reads as TGTGCCAGCAGCCAAGAAGGGTCGGGGGATACGCAGTATTTT.

CDR3 amino acids: CASSVVQTSGGDTQYF. The CDR3, as DNA: TGTGCCAGCAGCGTAGTGCAGACTAGCGGGGGAGATACGCAGTATTTT. The chain recombines TRBV9 with TRBJ2-3, with TRBD2 matching over 12 bases. CDR1 is SGDLS and CDR2 is YYNGEE in the germline V gene. This CDR3 contains 16 residues. V shed 0 bases, J shed 5 bases, and the junction held 4 bases outside the gene matches.

This chain links TRBV27 with TRBJ2-7, with a weak D call TRBD1 (5 bases). The CDR3 runs to 11 residues. Trimming stripped 6 bases from V and 7 bases from J, with 10 bases between. Germline V gene sequence: CDR1 MNHEY, CDR2 SMNVEV (reference sequence). The CDR3 region has the DNA TGTGCCAGCAGGATTGGGGCGGAGCAGTACTTC. Protein product: CASRIGAEQYF.

The V gene is TRBV7-9, the J gene TRBJ2-5; 11 positions agree with TRBD2. The CDR3 has 18 amino acids. Germline CDR1 reads SEHNR; CDR2 reads FQNEAQ (reference sequence). The trim removed 2 bases at V and 2 bases at J, leaving 10 bases unmatched. CDR3 sequence reads: CASSLSDLAGGHQETQYF. For the CDR3, the DNA is TGTGCCAGCAGCTTATCCGACCTAGCGGGAGGTCATCAAGAGACCCAGTACTTC.

The gene calls are TRBV27 and TRBJ2-1; D not certain. Germline V gene sequence: CDR1 MNHEY, CDR2 SMNVEV (reference sequence). The CDR3 sequence is 18 residues long. V was clipped by 0 bases and J by 0 bases, with 15 bases between them. The CDR3 loop is CASSLSTPRVSSYNEQFF. For the CDR3, the DNA is TGTGCCAGCAGTTTATCCACCCCACGGGTGAGCTCCTACAATGAGCAGTTCTTC.

The J gene is TRBJ2-3, the V gene TRBV7-6; 9 nucleotides align to TRBD2. This CDR3 has 15 residues. The V gene's germline CDR1 is SGHVS and CDR2 FNYEAQ. The V gene end was trimmed by 5 bases and the J gene end by 1 base; junction bases not matched to a gene: 4. The DNA of the CDR3 is TGTGCCAGCAGCCCGCGGACTAGCGGCACAGATACGCAGTATTTT. Its protein is CASSPRTSGTDTQYF.

V usage is TRBV7-2 and J usage is TRBJ2-3, with D perhaps TRBD1 (6 bases). The CDR3 is 18 residues long. Germline V lookup: CDR1 SGHTA, CDR2 FQGNSA. Trimming removed 0 bases from V and 2 bases from J, with 18 bases in between. The CDR3 DNA reads TGTGCCAGCAGCTTAGCCAGCCGGGACAAAATACTCACAGATACGCAGTATTTT. It translates to CASSLASRDKILTDTQYF.

The gene calls are TRBV4-3 and TRBJ2-2; the match to TRBD1 covers 9 bases. The CDR3 length is 19 residues. The V segment lost 0 bases and the J segment 6 bases; nucleotides outside the gene matches: 14. The germline CDR1 and CDR2 sequences are LGHNA and YSLEER. Here the CDR3 DNA reads TGCGCCAGCAGCCAAGACGGGGACAGGGCCCTAATGCCTCCCGGGGAGCTGTTTTTT. Translated, it gives CASSQDGDRALMPPGELFF.

This clone showed up just a few times. This chain uses TRBV4-1 with TRBJ1-6; 7 nucleotides line up with TRBD1. The V gene's germline CDR1 is MGHRA and CDR2 YSYEKL. With 3 bases clipped from V and 8 bases from J, the junction kept 4 bases outside the gene matches. This CDR3 spans 14 amino acids. DNA of the CDR3: TGCGCCAGCAGCCAGACAGGGACAGATTCACCCCTCCACTTT. Protein: CASSQTGTDSPLHF.

The gene calls are TRBV19 and TRBJ1-5; no clear D gene. Germline V CDR1 and CDR2: LNHDA, SQIVND (reference sequence). Trimming removed 6 bases from V and 0 bases from J, with 15 bases in between. The CDR3 is made up of 16 amino acids. CDR3 sequence (DNA): TGTGCCAGTAGCTCCGGCAGGCGGGATAGCAATCAGCCCCAGCATTTT. Translation gives CASSSGRRDSNQPQHF.

The chain carries TRBV19 and TRBJ1-1; TRBD1 is a possible D gene (5 bases). CDR1 and CDR2 (germline): LNHDA, SQIVND (reference sequence). CDR3 length equals 14 residues. Trimming left V 5 bases short and J 3 bases short, with 13 bases between. This CDR3 is CASSATPGYTEAFF. CDR3 sequence (DNA): TGTGCCAGTAGTGCAACTCCAGGGTACACTGAAGCTTTCTTT.

This clone was seen just once. The V call is TRBV27, the J call TRBJ1-5; TRBD1 matches at 8 bases. Trimming cost V 5 bases and J 0 bases; bases outside gene matches: 9. Germline assignment: CDR1 MNHEY and CDR2 SMNVEV (reference sequence). This CDR3 spans 17 amino acids. CDR3 coding DNA: TGTGCCAGCAGTCCAGACCCCGGGACAGGTAGCAATCAGCCCCAGCATTTT. Its protein product is CASSPDPGTGSNQPQHF.

This clone was seen only once. CDR3 in DNA: TGTGCCACTAGCGGGGGGCGAGCCACAGATACGCAGTATTTT. Amino acid sequence: CATSGGRATDTQYF. The chain joins TRBV19 to TRBJ2-3, with TRBD2 matching over 11 bases. CDR3 size: 14 residues. V shed 10 bases, J shed 2 bases, and the junction held 5 bases outside the gene matches. Germline values: CDR1 LNHDA, CDR2 SQIVND (reference sequence).

The chain carries TRBV4-3 and TRBJ2-7, with 9 nucleotides matching TRBD2. The germline CDR1 and CDR2 sequences are LGHNA and YSLEER. This CDR3 contains 15 residues. The ends lost 4 bases at V and 2 bases at J; junction bases unmatched: 6. The CDR3 coding sequence is TGCGCCAGCAGCCGTGGACTAGCGCCAACCTACGAGCAGTACTTC. Translated, it gives CASSRGLAPTYEQYF.